One and the same sample provided the 15 T cell receptor beta chains below, sequenced in a study of T cell responses to AZD1222 COVID-19 vaccine. Method: immunoSEQ multiplex PCR; TCRdb's copy keeps in-frame clones and lacks some. This table holds about 160,000 clones, roughly 90% found once. The sample here was peripheral blood, taken on day 0 of AZD1222 vaccination. The source is an adult in good health.

The rearrangement links TRBV7-9 to TRBJ1-1; tentatively, D is TRBD1 (5 bases). The germline CDR1 and CDR2 sequences are SEHNR and FQNEAQ (reference sequence). The CDR3 extends over 15 amino acids. V was trimmed by 1 base and J by 4 bases, leaving 13 bases between them. The CDR3 DNA reads as TGTGCCAGCAGCTTAGGGAGGGGTGGGGGCACTGAAGCTTTCTTT. Amino acids: CASSLGRGGGTEAFF.

The chain is built from TRBV4-1 and TRBJ1-1; TRBD1 matches at 9 bases. The CDR3 sequence is 16 residues long. The V and J ends lost 2 bases and 2 bases, in that order; junction bases with no gene match: 6. CDR1 and CDR2 from the germline V gene are MGHRA and YSYEKL. As DNA, the CDR3 is TGCGCCAGCAGCCAACCCCGGGACAGGGATAACACTGAAGCTTTCTTT. Its protein is CASSQPRDRDNTEAFF.

This clone was counted a few times. V is TRBV3-1 (or the pseudogene TRBV3-2) and J is TRBJ2-7; 8 bases align to TRBD2. Germline V gene data show CDR1 as LGHDT and CDR2 as YNNKEL (reference sequence). The CDR3 consists of 15 residues. The V and J ends lost 6 bases and 2 bases, in that order; junction bases with no gene match: 9. The CDR3 nucleotides read TGTGCCAGCAGGGAAAGACTAGCGCCAACCTACGAGCAGTACTTC. Protein: CASRERLAPTYEQYF.

There are a few counts of this clone. The chain joins TRBV21-1 to TRBJ1-6. TRBV21-1 is tagged as a pseudogene. The length of the CDR3 is 16 residues. The chain's CDR3 is CATRTNPRSYNSPLHF. CDR3 nucleotide sequence: TGTGCCACCAGGACGAATCCCCGGTCCTATAATTCACCCCTCCACTTT.

The chain recombines TRBV25-1 with TRBJ2-5; no reliable D call. Germline-derived CDR1 and CDR2 are MGHDK and SYGVNS. With 3 bases removed from V and 0 bases from J, the gap between germline ends came to 11 bases. This CDR3 region has 15 residues. The CDR3 loop is CASSDLDTDQETQYF. As DNA, the CDR3 is TGTGCCAGCAGTGATCTCGACACCGACCAAGAGACCCAGTACTTC.

The sample holds one count of this clone. The chain uses TRBV7-2 and TRBJ2-7, with D tentatively TRBD1 or TRBD2 (6 bases each). The CDR3 covers 16 residues. Deletions cut 2 bases from V and 7 bases from J, with 21 bases between. Germline CDR1 reads SGHTA; CDR2 reads FQGNSA. CDR3 in DNA: TGTGCCAGCAGCTTATCCGAGGGACCTAAAGGGGGGGAGCAGTACTTC. Its translation: CASSLSEGPKGGEQYF.

As DNA, the CDR3 is TGCAGCGGCGGGGGAAACCTTGAAGAGACCCAGTACTTC. Its protein is CSGGGNLEETQYF. The rearrangement uses TRBV29-1 and TRBJ2-5, with TRBD2 matching over 7 bases. The V gene end was trimmed by 7 bases and the J gene end by 3 bases; junction bases not matched to a gene: 8. Germline V CDR1 and CDR2: SQVTM, ANQGSEA. The CDR3 covers 13 residues.

The V call is TRBV18, the J call TRBJ2-5; 8 bases agree with TRBD1. Trimming took 0 bases from V and 3 from J; bases not matched to a gene: 3. The germline CDR1 and CDR2 sequences are KGHSH and LQKENI. This CDR3 is built from 15 residues. The CDR3: CASSPPGQAKETQYF. The CDR3 DNA reads as TGTGCCAGCTCACCACCGGGACAGGCTAAAGAGACCCAGTACTTC.

V and J are TRBV7-9 and TRBJ1-6; D gene ambiguous. The CDR3 has 14 residues. Germline CDR1 is SEHNR and CDR2 is FQNEAQ (reference sequence). Trimming stripped 1 base from V and 8 bases from J, with 9 bases between. As DNA, the CDR3 is TGTGCCAGCAGCTTAGAATCCGATTATTCACCCCTCCACTTT. Translation gives CASSLESDYSPLHF.

The chain couples TRBV5-1 to TRBJ1-1, with D hard to call. Deletions cut 3 bases from V and 3 bases from J, with 9 bases between. The CDR3 length is 13 residues. Germline assignment: CDR1 SGHRS and CDR2 YFSETQ. The CDR3 loop is CASSSTADTEAFF. The CDR3 DNA is TGCGCCAGCAGCTCTACGGCGGACACTGAAGCTTTCTTT.

This clone appeared once. J is TRBJ1-5 and V is TRBV12-3 or TRBV12-4, with D perhaps TRBD1 (6 bases). The V and J ends lost 2 bases and 7 bases respectively, with 6 bases between them. The CDR3 runs to 12 residues. CDR3 in DNA: TGTGCCAGCAGTTTAAGGGGGCAGCCCCAGCATTTT. Translated, it gives CASSLRGQPQHF.

V and J are TRBV7-8 and TRBJ1-5, with D possibly being TRBD1 (6 bases). V lost 6 bases and J lost 2, with 11 bases in between. This CDR3 region has 14 residues. Per the germline V gene, CDR1 is SGHVS and CDR2 is FQNEAQ. The CDR3 sequence is CASSSYRGNQPQHF. The CDR3 DNA follows: TGTGCCAGCAGTTCCTACAGGGGCAATCAGCCCCAGCATTTT.

CDR3 residues: CASSLSAGTSGGNPGELFF. CDR3 DNA sequence: TGTGCCAGCAGCTTATCGGCCGGGACTAGCGGGGGTAACCCCGGGGAGCTGTTTTTT. The V call is TRBV7-9, the J call TRBJ2-2; TRBD2 matches at 14 bases. The ends lost 2 bases at V and 6 bases at J; junction bases unmatched: 11. Germline V CDR1 and CDR2: SEHNR, FQNEAQ (reference sequence). The CDR3 sequence is 19 residues long.

The CDR3 coding sequence is TGCGCCAGCAGCTCCATTCCGACAGACACAGATACGCAGTATTTT. Residues: CASSSIPTDTDTQYF. The chain has TRBV5-1 and TRBJ2-3, with a weak D call TRBD1 (5 bases). This CDR3 spans 15 amino acids. V was cut by 3 bases and J by 2 bases, with 13 bases left in between. In germline, CDR1 is SGHRS, CDR2 YFSETQ. Filled out from reference TRBV5-1 and TRBJ2-3, the complete variable domain reads KAGVTQTPRYLIKTRGQQVTLSCSPISGHRSVSWYQQTPGQGLQFLFEYFSETQRNKGNFPGRFSGRQFSNSRSEMNVSTLELGDSALYLCASSSIPTDTDTQYFGPGTRLTVL.

This clone was seen just once. The chain recombines TRBV25-1 with TRBJ2-1; weak D call: TRBD2 (6 bases). The CDR3 is made up of 12 amino acids. V lost 11 bases and J lost 10, with 18 bases in between. From germline, CDR1 is MGHDK and CDR2 SYGVNS. CDR3 sequence reads: CAAGGKGWEQFF. The CDR3 coding sequence is TGTGCCGCAGGAGGGAAAGGTTGGGAGCAGTTCTTC.